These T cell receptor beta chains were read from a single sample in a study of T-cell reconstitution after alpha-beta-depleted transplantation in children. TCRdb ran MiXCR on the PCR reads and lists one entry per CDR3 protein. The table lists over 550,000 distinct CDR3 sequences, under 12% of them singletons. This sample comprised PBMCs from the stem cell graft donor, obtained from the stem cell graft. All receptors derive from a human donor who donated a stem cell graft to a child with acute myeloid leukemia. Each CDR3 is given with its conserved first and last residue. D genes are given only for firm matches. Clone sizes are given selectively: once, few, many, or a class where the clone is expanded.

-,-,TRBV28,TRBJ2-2,TGTGCCAGCAGGCCCGTTATGCGGAGCACCGGGGAGCTGTTTTTT,CASRPVMRSTGELFF
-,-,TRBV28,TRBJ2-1,TGTGCCAGCAGTCCTCCACCTGAGCAGTTCTTC,CASSPPPEQFF
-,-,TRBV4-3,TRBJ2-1,TGCGCCAGCAGCCAAGAGGTGGGAGTGGGTGAGCAGTTCTTC,CASSQEVGVGEQFF
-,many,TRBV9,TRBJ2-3,TGTGCCAGCAGCTGGCAGGGGGGGGGTGATACGCAGTATTTT,CASSWQGGGDTQYF
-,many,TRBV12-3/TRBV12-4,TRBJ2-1,TGTGCCAGCAGCCCCCAGACTTTGGGCACTGAGCAGTTCTTC,CASSPQTLGTEQFF
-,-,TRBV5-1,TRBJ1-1,TGCGCCAGCAGCAAGGGCCCGGAAGCTTTCTTT,CASSKGPEAFF
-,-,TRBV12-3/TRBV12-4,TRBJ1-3,TGTGCCAGCACCCAGCAGGGGTCTGGAAACACCATATATTTT,CASTQQGSGNTIYF
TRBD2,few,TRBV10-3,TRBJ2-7,TGTGCCATCAGTGATCCCGGACTAGCGAACTCCTACGAGCAGTACTTC,CAISDPGLANSYEQYF
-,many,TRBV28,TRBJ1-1,TGTGCCAGCACCTCCCTGGGCCAGGGGACGAACACTGAAGCTTTCTTT,CASTSLGQGTNTEAFF
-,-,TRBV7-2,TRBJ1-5,TGTGCCAGCAGCTCCCAAGGTAGATCGGGTGGGAATCAGCCCCAGCATTTT,CASSSQGRSGGNQPQHF
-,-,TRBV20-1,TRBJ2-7,TGCAGTGCTCGGGGACCCCGCTTTTTGGCTTACGAGCAGTACTTC,CSARGPRFLAYEQYF
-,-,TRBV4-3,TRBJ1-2,TGCGCCAGCAGCCAAGATTCCGGGACCCTTGGCTACACCTTC,CASSQDSGTLGYTF
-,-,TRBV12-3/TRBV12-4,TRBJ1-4,TGTGCCAGCAGTTCCCCGGCCAATGAAAAACTGTTTTTT,CASSSPANEKLFF
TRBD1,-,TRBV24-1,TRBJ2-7,TGTGCCACCAGTACCCGGGGATCGCCAGGGGGCCCCTACGAGCAGTACTTC,CATSTRGSPGGPYEQYF
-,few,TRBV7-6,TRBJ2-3,TGTGCCAGTTCGGGCAGAAGTTTCACAGATACGCAGTATTTT,CASSGRSFTDTQYF
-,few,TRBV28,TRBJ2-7,TGTGCCAGCAGTCCCGCCGGACCCTCGAGCTCCTACGAGCAGTACTTC,CASSPAGPSSSYEQYF
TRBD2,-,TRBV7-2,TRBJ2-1,TGTGCCAGCAGCCCCGCCAGCGGGAGGTCAGGAGAGCAGTTCTTC,CASSPASGRSGEQFF
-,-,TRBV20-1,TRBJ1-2,TGCAGTGCTAGCCCGGACAGTAGTAACTATGGCTACACCTTC,CSASPDSSNYGYTF
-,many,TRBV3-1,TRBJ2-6,TGTGCCAGCAGCCTACACCCGGGGAAACGGGGTGGGGCCAACGTCCTGACTTTC,CASSLHPGKRGGANVLTF
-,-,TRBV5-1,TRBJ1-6,TGCGCCAGCAGCTTGGCCACTCAAAATTCACCCCTCCACTTT,CASSLATQNSPLHF
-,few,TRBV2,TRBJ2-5,TGTGCCAGCAGAGATCTCCGGCAAGAGACCCAGTACTTC,CASRDLRQETQYF
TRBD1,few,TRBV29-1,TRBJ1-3,TGCAGCGTTGAGGGGGACAGGTCCTACTCTGGAAACACCATATATTTT,CSVEGDRSYSGNTIYF
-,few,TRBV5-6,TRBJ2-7,TGTGCCAGCAGCTTCAAGGACTTCTCCTACGAGCAGTACTTC,CASSFKDFSYEQYF
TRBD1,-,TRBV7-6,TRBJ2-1,TGTGCCAGCAGGGGGGGCCGGGACAGGGGTTTCAATGAGCAGTTCTTC,CASRGGRDRGFNEQFF
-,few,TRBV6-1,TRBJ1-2,TGTGCCAGCAGTGACCCCGGGGGCTATGGCTACACCTTC,CASSDPGGYGYTF
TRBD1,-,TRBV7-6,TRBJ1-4,TGTGCCAGCAGCGCCGGTCCACCTGGACAGGGCATAGAAAAACTGTTTTTT,CASSAGPPGQGIEKLFF
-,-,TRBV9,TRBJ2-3,TGTGCCAGCAGCGTAGCTGGCCCCCCCACAGATACGCAGTATTTT,CASSVAGPPTDTQYF
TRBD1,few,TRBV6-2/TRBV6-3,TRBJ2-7,TGTGCCAGCACCGTCTTGGACAGGGGTCCCTACGAGCAGTACTTC,CASTVLDRGPYEQYF
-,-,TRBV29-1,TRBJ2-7,TGCAGCGTTTCCCCTGCCGCATCCTACGAGCAGTACTTC,CSVSPAASYEQYF
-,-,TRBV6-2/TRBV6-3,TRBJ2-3,TGTGCCAGCAGTTACGGACGGAGAACTAGCACAGATACGCAGTATTTT,CASSYGRRTSTDTQYF
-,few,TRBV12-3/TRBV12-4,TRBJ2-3,TGTGCCAGCAGTCCCGGACAGTCTAGCACAGATACGCAGTATTTT,CASSPGQSSTDTQYF
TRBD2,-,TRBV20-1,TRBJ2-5,TGCAGTGCTAGGAGGTCGAGGCCTAGCGGGAGCACGTTCCAAGAGACCCAGTACTTC,CSARRSRPSGSTFQETQYF
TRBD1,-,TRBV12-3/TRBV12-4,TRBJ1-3,TGTGCCAGCAGAAGGCCGGGACAGGGCTCTGGAAACACCATATATTTT,CASRRPGQGSGNTIYF
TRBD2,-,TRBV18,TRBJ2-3,TGTGCCAGCTCACCACCGGTAGCGGGAGACACAGATTCGCAGTATTTT,CASSPPVAGDTDSQYF
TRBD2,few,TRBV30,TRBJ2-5,TGTGCCTGGAGTACGGGACTAGCGGGTCTAGAGACCCAGTACTTC,CAWSTGLAGLETQYF
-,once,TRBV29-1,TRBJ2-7,TGCAGCGCCCATGTTGCCTACGAGCAGTACTTC,CSAHVAYEQYF
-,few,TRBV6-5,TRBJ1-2,TGTGCCAGCAGTTACGGTCCATATGGCTACACCTTC,CASSYGPYGYTF
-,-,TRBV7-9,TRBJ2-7,TGTGCCAGCAGCTGGGGAGCGGAGGGCTCCTACGAGCAGTACTTC,CASSWGAEGSYEQYF
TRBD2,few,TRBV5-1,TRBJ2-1,TGCGCCAGCAGCTCTGGACTAGCGAGCTCCCATGACAATGAGCAGTTCTTC,CASSSGLASSHDNEQFF
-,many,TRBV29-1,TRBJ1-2,TGCAGCGTTGAATCGCCTCCCTCGGGATACTATGGCTACACCTTC,CSVESPPSGYYGYTF
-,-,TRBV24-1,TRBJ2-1,TGTGCCACCGGAGGGACTTACAATGAGCAGTTCTTC,CATGGTYNEQFF
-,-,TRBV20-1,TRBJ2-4,TGCAGTGCTAGATCCCCCCTGGGAAGGGGAGTGGGCATTCAGTACTTC,CSARSPLGRGVGIQYF